A selection of T cell receptor beta chains follows, all from one sample in a study of blood T cell repertoires in COVID-19. Using immunoSEQ multiplex PCR, the repertoire was profiled, and TCRdb retains in-frame clones only, with some absent. The data show more than 130,000 clones, roughly 80% seen once. The specimen sequenced was peripheral blood. These receptors originate from a human donor in a cohort sampled during active COVID-19. Each CDR3 is given with its conserved first and last residue. D genes are given only for firm matches. Size tells how often a clone was seen (once, few, many) or the class of an expanded clone, and some rows leave it out.

j_call clone_size v_call d_call cdr3_aa cdr3_nt
TRBJ1-2 NA TRBV6-5 NA CASRSQGQADYGYTF TGTGCCAGCAGATCCCAGGGGCAGGCGGACTATGGCTACACCTTC
TRBJ2-7 NA TRBV7-2 NA CASSPDNYEQYF TGTGCCAGCAGCCCTGACAACTACGAGCAGTACTTC
TRBJ2-2 NA TRBV6-5 TRBD1 CASSRTGVNTGELFF TGTGCCAGCAGTAGGACAGGGGTGAACACCGGGGAGCTGTTTTTT
TRBJ1-2 once TRBV28 NA CASSLYIGDYGYTF TGTGCCAGCAGTTTATATATCGGGGACTATGGCTACACCTTC
TRBJ1-5 NA TRBV15 TRBD1 CATSRVQGVQSNQPQHF TGTGCCACCAGCAGAGTACAGGGGGTACAAAGCAATCAGCCCCAGCATTTT
TRBJ2-5 NA TRBV30 TRBD2 CAWSILAGDSETQYF TGTGCCTGGAGTATTCTAGCGGGTGATTCAGAGACCCAGTACTTC
TRBJ1-1 NA TRBV5-1 NA CASSLQTNTEAFF TGCGCCAGCAGCTTGCAGACAAACACTGAAGCTTTCTTT
TRBJ2-5 NA TRBV9 TRBD1 CASSTGQGKETQYF TGTGCCAGCAGCACCGGACAGGGGAAAGAGACCCAGTACTTC
TRBJ1-1 NA TRBV25-1 NA CASSGQYTEAFF TGTGCCAGCAGTGGTCAGTACACTGAAGCTTTCTTT
TRBJ2-3 once TRBV7-2 NA CASSFGGLTDTQYF TGTGCCAGCAGCTTCGGGGGGCTGACAGATACGCAGTATTTT
TRBJ1-3 NA TRBV7-2 NA CASSLTNGNTIYF TGTGCCAGCAGCTTAACAAATGGAAACACCATATATTTT
TRBJ2-2 NA TRBV3-1/TRBV3-2 NA CASSQGGRATGELFF TGTGCCAGCAGCCAAGGTGGGCGGGCAACCGGGGAGCTGTTTTTT
TRBJ2-1 once TRBV4-3 TRBD2 CASSQRGLAVDEQFF TGCGCCAGCAGCCAGCGGGGACTAGCGGTCGATGAGCAGTTCTTC
TRBJ1-4 once TRBV6-5 NA CASSYSSQGSNEKLFF TGTGCCAGCAGTTACAGTTCCCAGGGCTCTAATGAAAAACTGTTTTTT
TRBJ1-3 NA TRBV7-9 NA CASSPPGTGNTIYF TGTGCCAGCAGCCCGCCAGGGACTGGAAACACCATATATTTT
TRBJ1-2 NA TRBV28 TRBD1 CASSITGTGGFGSYGYTF TGTGCCAGCAGTATCACCGGGACAGGGGGATTCGGGAGCTATGGCTACACCTTC
TRBJ2-2 few TRBV7-3 NA CASSLMGHGTGELFF TGTGCCAGCAGCCTCATGGGCCACGGCACCGGGGAGCTGTTTTTT
TRBJ1-2 NA TRBV5-1 TRBD1 CASSLGGTGAYGYTF TGCGCCAGCAGCTTGGGAGGGACAGGAGCCTATGGCTACACCTTC
TRBJ2-1 NA TRBV10-3 TRBD2 CAISDGLAFDEQFF TGTGCCATCAGTGACGGACTAGCGTTCGATGAGCAGTTCTTC
TRBJ2-1 NA TRBV12-3/TRBV12-4 NA CASSIRGEQFF TGTGCCAGCAGTATACGGGGTGAGCAGTTCTTC
TRBJ2-5 NA TRBV15 TRBD1 CATSRDLADRDQGTQYF TGTGCCACCAGCAGAGATTTAGCGGACAGGGACCAAGGGACCCAGTACTTC
TRBJ2-2 NA TRBV4-2 TRBD2 CASSLTSVEPGELFF TGTGCCAGCAGCCTGACTAGCGTAGAACCCGGGGAGCTGTTTTTT
TRBJ2-3 NA TRBV27 TRBD2 CASSVTSEGTGTQYF TGTGCCAGCAGTGTGACTAGCGAAGGTACAGGTACGCAGTATTTT
TRBJ1-6 NA TRBV5-6 NA CASSSRNFGNSPLHF TGTGCCAGCAGCTCCAGGAATTTCGGTAATTCACCCCTCCACTTT